Listed here are 21 T cell receptor beta chains from one sample, sequenced in a study of technical replicates of blood from several donors. Sequencing used immunoSEQ multiplex PCR; TCRdb keeps in-frame clones, though not all of them. The sample holds 100,000 or so clones, around 96% seen once. Sequenced input: T cells isolated from PBMCs. These receptor sequences come from a human donor in good health.

The genes are TRBV5-4 and TRBJ1-1; 10 bases line up with TRBD1. The junction had 5 bases not matched to a gene; V was cut back by 3 bases and J by 0 bases. The CDR3 is 16 amino acids. Germline values: CDR1 SGHNT, CDR2 YYREEE (reference sequence). CDR3 sequence reads: CASSSGQGGMNTEAFF. As DNA, the CDR3 is TGTGCCAGCAGCTCAGGACAGGGGGGCATGAACACTGAAGCTTTCTTT.

This sequence joins TRBV4-1 and TRBJ2-7; tentative D call: TRBD1 (5 bases). V was clipped by 0 bases and J by 1 base, with 19 bases between them. Germline lookup yields CDR1 MGHRA and CDR2 YSYEKL. This CDR3 region has 18 residues. Here the CDR3 DNA reads TGCGCCAGCAGCCAAGATTGGCAGGGCAACCTACAGTCCTACGAGCAGTACTTC. Encoded protein: CASSQDWQGNLQSYEQYF.

This chain uses TRBV28 with TRBJ2-2; 8 bases align to TRBD2. V trimming: 7 bases; J trimming: 4 bases; junction bases outside the gene matches: 11. This CDR3 is built from 16 residues. Germline V gives CDR1 MDHEN, CDR2 SYDVKM. The CDR3 spells CASITGREAGTGELFF. Written as DNA, the CDR3 is TGTGCCAGCATCACGGGGCGGGAGGCGGGCACCGGGGAGCTGTTTTTT. The full variable domain, with the rest looked up from reference TRBV28 and TRBJ2-2, is DVKVTQSSRYLVKRTGEKVFLECVQDMDHENMFWYRQDPGLGLRLIYFSYDVKMKEKGDIPEGYSVSREKKERFSLILESASTNQTSMYLCASITGREAGTGELFFGEGSRLTVL.

This clone was detected a few times. The V gene is TRBV5-1, the J gene TRBJ1-1, with 9 bases aligning to TRBD1. The junction had 1 base not matched to a gene; V was cut back by 4 bases and J by 3 bases. Germline V gene data show CDR1 as SGHRS and CDR2 as YFSETQ. This CDR3 region has 13 residues. This CDR3 is CASSRQGDTEAFF. The CDR3 bases are TGCGCCAGCAGCCGACAGGGGGACACTGAAGCTTTCTTT.

J is TRBJ2-2 and V is TRBV5-8; 7 nucleotides match TRBD2. CDR3 size: 17 residues. The germline V gene encodes CDR1 SGHTS and CDR2 YDEGEE. V lost 1 base, J lost 7 bases, and 13 bases stayed unmatched. CDR3: CASSLIFAGEVGGELFF. As DNA, the CDR3 is TGTGCCAGCAGCTTGATTTTCGCGGGAGAAGTGGGCGGGGAGCTGTTTTTT.

The chain is built from TRBV27 and TRBJ1-5, with a weak D call TRBD1 (6 bases). This CDR3 region has 16 residues. CDR1 and CDR2 (germline): MNHEY, SMNVEV (reference sequence). Deletions cut 4 bases from V and 6 bases from J, with 19 bases between. The CDR3 sequence is CASSYNSATGGQPQHF. Written as DNA, the CDR3 is TGTGCCAGCAGTTATAACTCTGCGACAGGTGGTCAGCCCCAGCATTTT.

The chain combines TRBV4-1 with TRBJ2-7; 8 bases line up with TRBD2. The V segment lost 3 bases and the J segment 0 bases; nucleotides outside the gene matches: 4. This CDR3 region has 15 residues. CDR1 and CDR2 from the germline V gene are MGHRA and YSYEKL. This CDR3 reads CASSQIAGNSYEQYF. The DNA of the CDR3 is TGCGCCAGCAGCCAGATAGCGGGAAACTCCTACGAGCAGTACTTC.

This clone showed up just once. This rearrangement joins TRBV7-2 to TRBJ1-4, with TRBD1 identical over 12 bases. This CDR3 has 15 residues. Trimming cost V 6 bases and J 8 bases; bases outside gene matches: 7. Germline V gene sequence: CDR1 SGHTA, CDR2 FQGNSA. The CDR3 DNA sequence: TGTGCCAGCAGTCCTGGGGACAGGGGGCGGGAAAAACTGTTTTTT. It codes for CASSPGDRGREKLFF.

This clone appeared a few times. V gene TRBV13 combines with J gene TRBJ1-1, with a tentative D call TRBD1 (6 bases). Trimming left V 5 bases short and J 0 bases short, with 10 bases between. CDR3 length: 14 residues. CDR1 is PRHDT, CDR2 FYEKMQ, per germline (reference sequence). CDR3 coding DNA: TGTGCCAGCAGCCCCGGACAGTTGAACACTGAAGCTTTCTTT. It yields the protein CASSPGQLNTEAFF. Using reference TRBV13 and TRBJ1-1 for the parts outside the CDR3, the full variable domain is AAGVIQSPRHLIKEKRETATLKCYPIPRHDTVYWYQQGPGQDPQFLISFYEKMQSDKGSIPDRFSAQQFSDYHSELNMSSLELGDSALYFCASSPGQLNTEAFFGQGTRLTVV.

As regards this clone: Its ends do not fully match the called genes, so a read error is possible. This chain links TRBV2 with TRBJ2-7, with 8 bases lining up with TRBD1. The CDR3 consists of 13 residues. Germline V lookup: CDR1 SNHLY, CDR2 FYNNEI. CDR3: CASSENQWGQVDF. The DNA for the CDR3 is TGTGCCAGCAGTGAAAACCAGTGGGGACAGGTGGACTTC.

V is TRBV19 and J is TRBJ2-1, with TRBD2 matching over 9 bases. Germline assignment: CDR1 LNHDA and CDR2 SQIVND (reference sequence). CDR3 length: 13 amino acids. J gave up 9 bases and V 8 bases, and 8 bases lay outside the gene matches. In DNA, the CDR3 is TGTGCCAGTCTTAGCGGGAGATCAGGTGAGCAGTTCTTC. Protein product: CASLSGRSGEQFF.

The chain combines TRBV28 with TRBJ2-5; possibly TRBD1 for D (6 bases). Germline CDR1 is MDHEN and CDR2 is SYDVKM. Trimming cost V 4 bases and J 5 bases, with 26 bases left between them. The CDR3 loop spans 18 amino acids. CDR3 sequence reads: CASSSMGAELELGETQYF. In DNA form, the CDR3 reads TGTGCCAGCAGTTCTATGGGGGCGGAGCTCGAGCTAGGGGAGACCCAGTACTTC.

The chain links TRBV10-1 to TRBJ2-7, with TRBD1 as a possible D gene (5 bases). The CDR3 has 12 residues. Trimming removed 4 bases at V and 6 bases at J, with 10 bases between. Germline V gene lookup returns CDR1 WNHNN and CDR2 SYGVQD (reference sequence). The CDR3 DNA sequence: TGCGCCAGCAGTGGGACAATGGGCGAGCAGTACTTC. Its translation: CASSGTMGEQYF.

V and J are TRBV27 and TRBJ1-2; tentative D call: TRBD1 (5 bases). Looked up from germline, CDR1 is MNHEY and CDR2 is SMNVEV (reference sequence). The CDR3 loop spans 13 amino acids. V gave up 5 bases and J gave up 4 bases, with 11 bases separating them. The CDR3 sequence is CASSPPGFYGYTF. The CDR3 coding sequence is TGTGCCAGCAGTCCCCCAGGGTTCTATGGCTACACCTTC.

CDR3 nucleotide sequence: TGTGCCAGCAGCGCCGGGACTAGCCTCACAGATACGCAGTATTTT. It translates to CASSAGTSLTDTQYF. This chain joins TRBV7-6 and TRBJ2-3, with 9 bases identical to TRBD2. V lost 5 bases, J lost 2 bases, and 5 bases stayed unmatched. Germline CDR1 is SGHVS and CDR2 is FNYEAQ. The CDR3 runs to 15 residues.

This clone has only one observation. The J gene is TRBJ2-5, the V gene TRBV7-8, with TRBD1 matching 10 bases. The better agreement between TRBJ2-7 and the DNA end casts doubt on the J call. Germline lookup yields CDR1 SGHVS and CDR2 FQNEAQ. The CDR3 loop spans 17 amino acids. CDR3 region: CASSLGGGTGVRYEQYF. Written as DNA, the CDR3 is TGTGCCAGCAGCTTAGGCGGGGGGACAGGGGTTCGCTACGAGCAGTACTTC.

CDR3 in amino acids: CASSRASGYNEQFF. CDR3 DNA: TGTGCCAGCAGCCGGGCTAGCGGCTACAATGAGCAGTTCTTC. The V and J genes are TRBV28 and TRBJ2-1; 7 positions match TRBD2. Per the germline V gene, CDR1 is MDHEN and CDR2 is SYDVKM. The CDR3 runs to 14 residues. V lost 6 bases and J lost 3; bases outside the gene matches: 5.

This rearrangement joins TRBV19 to TRBJ2-7; D may be TRBD1 (6 bases). The CDR3 has 14 amino acids. The V gene lost 4 bases and the J gene lost 2 bases, with 12 bases spanning the gap. The germline V gene has CDR1 LNHDA and CDR2 SQIVND (reference sequence). CDR3: CASSKRQETYEQYF. CDR3 coding DNA: TGTGCCAGTAGTAAAAGACAGGAGACCTACGAGCAGTACTTC. Looking up the rest from reference TRBV19 and TRBJ2-7 gives the full variable domain: DGGITQSPKYLFRKEGQNVTLSCEQNLNHDAMYWYRQDPGQGLRLIYYSQIVNDFQKGDIAEGYSVSREKKESFPLTVTSAQKNPTAFYLCASSKRQETYEQYFGPGTRLTVT.

This clone is a singleton in its sample. This rearrangement joins TRBV5-4 to TRBJ2-6; no reliable D call. This CDR3 has 16 residues. Trimming stripped 0 bases from V and 0 bases from J, with 7 bases between. CDR1 SGHNT and CDR2 YYREEE come from the germline V gene (reference sequence). The CDR3 nucleotides read TGTGCCAGCAGCTTGGGAAGCCTCTCTGGGGCCAACGTCCTGACTTTC. Protein: CASSLGSLSGANVLTF.

This sequence joins TRBV6-1 and TRBJ2-7; TRBD1 agrees at 7 bases. The length of the CDR3 is 14 residues. V lost 7 bases, J lost 4 bases, and 10 bases stayed unmatched. CDR1 and CDR2 (germline): MNHNS, SASEGT. The CDR3 region is CASTLDRHYYEQYF. The CDR3 DNA follows: TGTGCCAGCACCTTGGACAGGCACTATTACGAGCAGTACTTC.

The rearrangement uses TRBV10-3 and TRBJ2-7; maybe TRBD1 (6 bases). Germline CDR1 ENHRY, CDR2 SYGVKD. Trimming removed 2 bases at V and 2 bases at J, with 16 bases between. This CDR3 is built from 16 residues. As DNA, the CDR3 is TGTGCCATCAGTGAGCCCGCGGCAGGGGAAACCTACGAGCAGTACTTC. Its protein product is CAISEPAAGETYEQYF.